The text below deals with one T cell receptor beta chain. The target of this receptor is not known. Base-call qualities are not available, and no considerably larger clone is one nucleotide away. The sample belongs to a study of CD8 T cells in Susac syndrome (dated by TCRdb to about 2019). As for the study more broadly: The study used repertoire sequencing to test whether antigen drove CD8+ T cell activation and differentiation in Susac syndrome. Clonality of the CD8+ T cell repertoire was compared between roughly 13 healthy donors, about 14 Susac syndrome patients and roughly 16 multiple sclerosis patients.

The paper as a whole reports these results and caveats: The study acknowledged that relatively few individuals were included in the TCR sequencing and HLA analysis.

Peripheral blood CD8+ and CD4+ T cells from healthy donors, Susac syndrome patients and multiple sclerosis patients were profiled using high-throughput TCR beta sequencing. Healthy donors were included as age- and sex-matched controls. CD8+ TEMRA cells were enriched by FACS, while bulk CD8+ and CD4+ T cells were purified by magnetic negative isolation. Blood was collected in EDTA tubes and processed within 24 hours, with PBMCs isolated through density gradient centrifugation. PBMCs intended for TCR sequencing were cryopreserved in liquid nitrogen and were subsequently thawed in a 37 degrees C water bath. The sorted or isolated CD4+, CD8+ and CD8+ TEMRA cells had a purity of 90% or higher. RNA was extracted with the RNeasy kit and 0.5 to 1 ug was reverse transcribed using random hexamers. TCR beta CDR3 regions were amplified with the immunoSEQ multiplex PCR assay covering 54 Vbeta and 13 Jbeta segments. PCR amplification bias was corrected using a synthetic template baseline for primer optimization and computational correction. Per the source publication's procedure: Reads were assigned to V, D and J genes according to IMGT and analyzed in immunoSEQ Analyzer, with only productive sequences retained. To calculate clonality, Shannon entropy was normalized by log2 of the number of productive unique sequences and then subtracted from one. For each patient and control, public and private clones were evaluated within the 100 most prevalent clones. Clones were defined as Susac-specific if absent from the healthy and MS cohorts, from under 1,200 published viral clones and from other ImmuneACCESS disease sequences. The raw public reads went through TCRdb reprocessing: fastp at Q25, MiXCR clone calling, in-frame beta chains kept. When rows share a CDR3 protein, they turn into one entry using the most common DNA and genes. It is TCRdb's table, rather than the study itself, that gives the V and J calls and clone size. Here the sample has just over 80,000 distinct CDR3 sequences; 90% to 95% occur a single time. The ten largest account for 0.25% to 0.3% of the sample.

Sequenced: CD8+ T cells from PBMCs. The sequence was obtained from a human donor in good health.

The CDR3 protein is CATSDNRGNYGYTF. The nucleotides read TGTGCCACCAGTGATAACAGGGGTAATTATGGCTACACCTTC. The chain couples TRBV24-1 to TRBJ1-2; 7 middle bases align to TRBD1. Counted from cysteine to phenylalanine, this CDR3 has 14 amino acids. Here the CDR3 DNA is all that survives: 42 bases in frame from base 1. CDR1 and CDR2 are drawn from the germline V gene: KGHDR, SFDVKD. Relative to germline, V is missing 3 bases and J is missing 5 bases, with 5 bases of the junction outside any gene match.